What follows are 31 T cell receptor beta chains derived from one specimen sequenced in a study of cytomegalovirus exposure and HLA in healthy donors (dated by TCRdb to about 2017). Library prep was done by the immunoSEQ multiplex PCR assay. For the multiplex PCR, a mixture combining 60 forward primers for TCR Vbeta segments and 13 reverse primers for TCR Jbeta segments was used. TCRdb's version of the immuneACCESS table is confined to in-frame rearrangements and falls short of the full clone set. An unresolved V gene accounts for under half of the shortfall where checked; the remainder is of unknown origin. Within this sample are fewer than 200,000 clones, with almost 85% of them counted one time only. The ten largest clones take up less than 0.65% of the sample. Sequencing was carried out using PBMCs. Receptors were obtained from a woman in her forties or fifties in good health and CMV-seronegative.

The chain combines TRBV5-1 with TRBJ2-2, with a tentative D call TRBD2 (5 bases). The CDR3 extends over 14 amino acids. CDR1 SGHRS and CDR2 YFSETQ come from the germline V gene. The V gene lost 2 bases and the J gene lost 4 bases, with 9 bases spanning the gap. The CDR3 coding sequence is TGCGCCAGCAGCTTCGGGGAGTTCACCGGGGAGCTGTTTTTT. This translates into CASSFGEFTGELFF.

This chain connects TRBV19 to TRBJ2-1; D gene uncertain. Trimming shortened V by 0 bases and J by 14 bases, and 14 bases separated the two germline ends. The CDR3 runs 13 residues. The germline gives CDR1 LNHDA, CDR2 SQIVND (reference sequence). CDR3 sequence reads: CASSIDFGTREFF. As DNA, the CDR3 is TGTGCCAGTAGTATAGACTTCGGTACTCGCGAGTTCTTC.

This clone has more than one count but fewer than ten. The CDR3 protein is CASSYSQAYTEAFF. The CDR3 region has the DNA TGTGCCAGCAGTTACTCACAGGCCTACACTGAAGCTTTCTTT. This rearrangement joins TRBV6-5 to TRBJ1-1; perhaps TRBD1 as D (5 bases). The V end lost 0 bases, the J end lost 3 bases, and 8 bases lay between the germline ends. This CDR3 spans 14 amino acids. Germline CDR1 MNHEY, CDR2 SVGAGI.

The rearrangement joins TRBV28 to TRBJ1-3; 8 nucleotides agree with TRBD1. The J segment lost 6 bases and the V segment lost 6 bases, leaving 7 bases of the junction unmatched. CDR1 is MDHEN, CDR2 SYDVKM, per germline. CDR3 length: 14 residues. CDR3 sequence (DNA): TGTGCCAGCAGCAAACAGGGGGTAGAAAACACCATATATTTT. Residues: CASSKQGVENTIYF.

The chain combines TRBV10-3 with TRBJ2-2; TRBD2 matches 7 bases. There are 14 residues in the CDR3. V shed 4 bases, J shed 5 bases, and the junction held 4 bases outside the gene matches. Per germline, CDR1 ENHRY and CDR2 SYGVKD. In DNA, the CDR3 is TGTGCCATCAGTGGGGGAGGGAAGACCGGGGAGCTGTTTTTT. Protein product: CAISGGGKTGELFF.

This chain connects TRBV7-8 to TRBJ1-2; 10 bases are a match to TRBD1. CDR1 and CDR2 from the germline V gene are SGHVS and FQNEAQ. With 5 bases clipped from V and 7 bases from J, the junction kept 4 bases outside the gene matches. The CDR3 totals 13 residues. The CDR3 reads CASSQDRGTGYTF. The DNA of the CDR3 is TGTGCCAGCAGCCAGGACAGGGGGACTGGCTACACCTTC.

This chain connects TRBV5-1 to TRBJ2-4, with D possibly matching TRBD1 (6 bases). CDR1 and CDR2 (germline): SGHRS, YFSETQ. With 4 bases removed from V and 0 bases from J, the gap between germline ends came to 17 bases. The CDR3 is 17 residues long. CDR3 protein: CASSPTLRGIAKNIQYF. DNA of the CDR3: TGCGCCAGCAGCCCTACTTTGAGGGGGATAGCCAAAAACATTCAGTACTTC.

The chain links TRBV5-1 to TRBJ2-1; weak D call: TRBD1 (6 bases). Germline V gene data show CDR1 as SGHRS and CDR2 as YFSETQ. Between the trimmed V and J ends, which lost 0 bases and 9 bases, there was a span of 13 bases. This CDR3 contains 14 residues. The CDR3 loop reads CASSLGSGVSEQFF. In DNA form, the CDR3 reads TGCGCCAGCAGCTTGGGTTCAGGGGTTAGTGAGCAGTTCTTC.

The chain carries TRBV30 and TRBJ2-5, with D tentatively TRBD1 (5 bases). The germline gives CDR1 GTSNPN, CDR2 SVGIG (reference sequence). The CDR3 is 12 amino acids. Trimming removed 7 bases at V and 4 bases at J, with 13 bases between. The CDR3 reads CAFGRGGETQYF. Written as DNA, the CDR3 is TGTGCCTTTGGTAGGGGTGGAGAGACCCAGTACTTC.

V and J are TRBV28 and TRBJ1-4; D is uncertain. Germline V gene lookup returns CDR1 MDHEN and CDR2 SYDVKM. The CDR3 sequence is 15 residues long. V shed 5 bases and J shed 2 bases, with 12 bases lying between them. CDR3 bases: TGTGCCAGCAGTCCCCAAGTTGGCACTAATGAAAAACTGTTTTTT. Protein: CASSPQVGTNEKLFF.

The chain recombines TRBV28 with TRBJ1-1, with D unclear. The length of the CDR3 is 12 residues. Germline V gene data show CDR1 as MDHEN and CDR2 as SYDVKM. Deletions cut 3 bases from V and 4 bases from J, with 6 bases between. The CDR3 coding sequence is TGTGCCAGCAGTTTGCGGGGCACTGAAGCTTTCTTT. Translation gives CASSLRGTEAFF.

The J gene is TRBJ1-2, the V gene TRBV25-1; D perhaps matches TRBD1 (6 bases). Germline loops: CDR1 MGHDK, CDR2 SYGVNS. The CDR3 loop spans 13 amino acids. The germline V and J ends were trimmed by 1 base and 8 bases, with 11 bases remaining between them. The CDR3 loop reads CASSESGVGGYTF. The CDR3 DNA reads as TGTGCCAGCAGTGAATCAGGGGTTGGAGGCTACACCTTC.

V is TRBV4-1 and J is TRBJ2-7, with D possibly matching TRBD1 (7 bases). Germline V gives CDR1 MGHRA, CDR2 YSYEKL. The V end was cut by 4 bases, the J end by 0 bases, with 16 bases between. The CDR3 consists of 16 residues. This chain's CDR3 is CASSRGGQASSYEQYF. The CDR3 DNA follows: TGCGCCAGCAGCCGGGGAGGACAGGCGAGCTCCTACGAGCAGTACTTC.

This chain links TRBV7-3 with TRBJ2-5, with a possible D match to TRBD2 (5 bases). Trimming removed 2 bases from V and 4 bases from J, with 8 bases in between. CDR1 is SGHTA and CDR2 is FQGTGA in the germline V gene. The CDR3 has 13 residues. CDR3 DNA sequence: TGTGCCAGCAGCTTAGCCCGGGGAGAGACCCAGTACTTC. Translation: CASSLARGETQYF.

The chain is built from TRBV4-1 and TRBJ2-7, with D tentatively TRBD2 (5 bases). Trimming pared 3 bases from V and 3 bases from J, leaving 18 bases between. Per the germline V gene, CDR1 is MGHRA and CDR2 is YSYEKL. The CDR3 has 16 residues. CDR3 protein: CASSQAERVAVYEQYF. CDR3 coding DNA: TGCGCCAGCAGCCAGGCGGAGAGGGTAGCCGTCTACGAGCAGTACTTC.

This clone was seen a few times. The chain is built from TRBV2 and TRBJ1-5; D is unresolved. Germline loops: CDR1 SNHLY, CDR2 FYNNEI. The CDR3 covers 15 residues. Trimming stripped 7 bases from V and 0 bases from J, with 13 bases between. The CDR3 DNA is TGTGCCAGCACTAGAGATGCTCATAGCAATCAGCCCCAGCATTTT. It encodes CASTRDAHSNQPQHF.

This chain joins TRBV5-6 and TRBJ2-5; D gene ambiguous. V was trimmed by 0 bases and J by 2 bases, leaving 8 bases between them. Germline values: CDR1 SGHDT, CDR2 YYEEEE. CDR3 length: 14 residues. The CDR3 is CASSLGTMQETQYF. CDR3 sequence (DNA): TGTGCCAGCAGCTTGGGAACTATGCAAGAGACCCAGTACTTC.

The V gene is TRBV29-1, the J gene TRBJ2-7, with TRBD2 as a possible D gene (5 bases). The CDR3 runs 13 residues. Germline V gives CDR1 SQVTM, CDR2 ANQGSEA. V was cut by 4 bases and J by 3 bases, with 13 bases left in between. CDR3 in DNA: TGCAGCGTTGTGTGGAAAGCGGACTACGAGCAGTACTTC. Amino acids: CSVVWKADYEQYF.

The V gene is TRBV28, the J gene TRBJ2-7; tentatively, D is TRBD1 (5 bases). Trimming removed 3 bases at V and 5 bases at J, with 14 bases between. CDR3 size: 14 residues. The V gene's germline CDR1 is MDHEN and CDR2 SYDVKM. The CDR3 DNA sequence: TGTGCCAGCAGTTTCGGAAGGACACCGGACGAGCAGTACTTC. Translation: CASSFGRTPDEQYF.

J is TRBJ1-5 and V is TRBV10-3; D not certain. The CDR3 has 12 amino acids. The germline gives CDR1 ENHRY, CDR2 SYGVKD. Trimming shortened V by 8 bases and J by 0 bases, and 5 bases separated the two germline ends. The CDR3 DNA reads as TGTGCCATCGGGAGTAGCAATCAGCCCCAGCATTTT. It translates to CAIGSSNQPQHF.

The CDR3 DNA is TGTGCCACCAGCAGAGTTGTGGGAGCTAGCACAGATACGCAGTATTTT. This encodes CATSRVVGASTDTQYF. The rearrangement uses TRBV15 and TRBJ2-3; a weak D match, TRBD2 (5 bases). The germline V gene has CDR1 LNHNV and CDR2 YYDKDF (reference sequence). The CDR3 runs 16 residues. Trimming left V 1 base short and J 0 bases short, with 11 bases between.

This rearrangement joins TRBV5-1 to TRBJ1-1; 8 nucleotides align to TRBD1. With V trimmed by 4 bases and J by 4 bases, 6 bases remained unmatched. The CDR3 contains 14 residues. In germline, CDR1 is SGHRS, CDR2 YFSETQ. CDR3 region: CASSRTGGGTEAFF. In nucleotides, the CDR3 is TGCGCCAGCAGCAGAACAGGGGGTGGCACTGAAGCTTTCTTT.

The chain uses TRBV11-2 and TRBJ2-7; TRBD2 is a possible D gene (6 bases). The CDR3 extends over 15 amino acids. With 1 base removed from V and 2 bases from J, the gap between germline ends came to 12 bases. Looked up from germline, CDR1 is SGHAT and CDR2 is FQNNGV. The CDR3 DNA follows: TGTGCCAGCAGCTTAGTGGCCCGGGGGACCTACGAGCAGTACTTC. Its protein product is CASSLVARGTYEQYF. Full variable domain (missing parts from reference TRBV11-2 and TRBJ2-7): EAGVAQSPRYKIIEKRQSVAFWCNPISGHATLYWYQQILGQGPKLLIQFQNNGVVDDSQLPKDRFSAERLKGVDSTLKIQPAKLEDSAVYLCASSLVARGTYEQYFGPGTRLTVT.

The rearrangement joins TRBV27 to TRBJ2-7; 9 bases align to TRBD1. V lost 5 bases and J lost 6; bases outside the gene matches: 8. Germline V lookup: CDR1 MNHEY, CDR2 SMNVEV (reference sequence). The CDR3 spans 14 residues. Written as DNA, the CDR3 is TGTGCCAGCAGTCGACCGGGACAGGGTATCGAGCAGTACTTC. It translates to CASSRPGQGIEQYF.

V usage is TRBV6-5 and J usage is TRBJ1-1, with unresolved D. Trimming left V 2 bases short and J 10 bases short, with 14 bases between. The germline V gene has CDR1 MNHEY and CDR2 SVGAGI. CDR3 length: 13 residues. CDR3 nucleotides: TGTGCCAGCAGTTACCGAGGGTCGTATGGAGCTTTCTTT. Amino acid sequence: CASSYRGSYGAFF.

The chain is built from TRBV7-9 and TRBJ1-3; D might be TRBD1 (6 bases). The CDR3 consists of 16 residues. Trimming took 2 bases from V and 4 from J, leaving 15 bases between them. Looked up from germline, CDR1 is SEHNR and CDR2 is FQNEAQ (reference sequence). The CDR3 bases are TGTGCCAGCAGCTTAACAGGGAGAACGAAAGGAAACACCATATATTTT. This translates into CASSLTGRTKGNTIYF. Combining the CDR3 with reference TRBV7-9 and TRBJ1-3 gives the whole variable domain DTGVSQNPRHKITKRGQNVTFRCDPISEHNRLYWYRQTLGQGPEFLTYFQNEAQLEKSRLLSDRFSAERPKGSFSTLEIQRTEQGDSAMYLCASSLTGRTKGNTIYFGEGSWLTVV.

This chain joins TRBV18 and TRBJ2-5; D is unresolved. The V gene lost 4 bases and the J gene lost 1 base, with 13 bases spanning the gap. This CDR3 has 15 amino acids. The germline gives CDR1 KGHSH, CDR2 LQKENI. The CDR3 loop is CASSLKRGFQETQYF. The DNA of the CDR3 is TGTGCCAGCTCACTTAAAAGAGGTTTCCAAGAGACCCAGTACTTC.

J is TRBJ1-2 and V is TRBV14; D might be TRBD1 (6 bases). The CDR3 runs to 15 residues. Germline values: CDR1 SGHDN, CDR2 FVKESK. Trimming removed 4 bases at V and 0 bases at J, with 12 bases between. The DNA of the CDR3 is TGTGCCAGCAGCCGCCTGGGACATTCTAACTATGGCTACACCTTC. Protein: CASSRLGHSNYGYTF.

V usage is TRBV5-4 and J usage is TRBJ2-3; the match to TRBD2 covers 7 bases. The J segment lost 4 bases and the V segment lost 4 bases, leaving 3 bases of the junction unmatched. Germline V gene data show CDR1 as SGHNT and CDR2 as YYREEE (reference sequence). This CDR3 comprises 13 residues. The CDR3 DNA sequence: TGTGCCAGCAGCCGGACTAGTCCAGATACGCAGTATTTT. Its translation: CASSRTSPDTQYF. Together with reference TRBV5-4 and TRBJ2-3, the CDR3 gives the full variable domain: ETGVTQSPTHLIKTRGQQVTLRCSSQSGHNTVSWYQQALGQGPQFIFQYYREEENGRGNFPPRFSGLQFPNYSSELNVNALELDDSALYLCASSRTSPDTQYFGPGTRLTVL.

This clone turned up a few times. J is TRBJ2-7 and V is TRBV11-2, with 9 bases that match TRBD1. The V gene end was trimmed by 0 bases and the J gene end by 5 bases; junction bases not matched to a gene: 5. CDR1 and CDR2 from the germline V gene are SGHAT and FQNNGV. There are 15 residues in the CDR3. CDR3 protein: CASSLEWRTGDEQYF. In DNA, the CDR3 is TGTGCCAGCAGCTTAGAGTGGAGGACAGGGGACGAGCAGTACTTC.

The genes are TRBV30 and TRBJ1-1, with D perhaps TRBD1 (6 bases). The germline V gene encodes CDR1 GTSNPN and CDR2 SVGIG (reference sequence). The CDR3 length is 13 residues. V gave up 3 bases and J gave up 2 bases, with 10 bases separating them. The CDR3 loop is CAWRTGHNTEAFF. The CDR3 nucleotides read TGTGCCTGGAGGACAGGACATAACACTGAAGCTTTCTTT. The variable domain in full, with the rest retrieved from reference TRBV30 and TRBJ1-1, is SQTIHQWPATLVQPVGSPLSLECTVEGTSNPNLYWYRQAAGRGLQLLFYSVGIGQISSEVPQNLSASRPQDRQFILSSKKLLLSDSGFYLCAWRTGHNTEAFFGQGTRLTVV.